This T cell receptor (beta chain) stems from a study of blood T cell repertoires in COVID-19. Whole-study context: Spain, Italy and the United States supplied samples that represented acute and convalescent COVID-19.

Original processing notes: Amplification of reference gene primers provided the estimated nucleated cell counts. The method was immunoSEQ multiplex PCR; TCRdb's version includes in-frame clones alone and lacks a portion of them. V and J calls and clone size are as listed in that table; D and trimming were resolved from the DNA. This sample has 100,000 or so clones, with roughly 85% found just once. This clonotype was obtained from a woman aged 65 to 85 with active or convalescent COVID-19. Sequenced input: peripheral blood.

CDR3 region: CASSLQGQAEAFF. In nucleotides, the CDR3 is TGTGCCAGCAGCTTACAGGGGCAGGCTGAAGCTTTCTTT. V is TRBV7-9 and J is TRBJ1-1; TRBD1 is a possible D gene (6 bases). Germline loops: CDR1 SEHNR, CDR2 FQNEAQ (reference sequence). This CDR3 contains 13 residues. Between the trimmed V and J ends, which lost 2 bases and 6 bases, there was a span of 10 bases.